This T cell receptor beta chain stems from a study of blood T cell repertoires in COVID-19. As for the study in general: The United States, Italy and Spain supplied acute and convalescent COVID-19 samples.

Original processing methods: Scientists estimated how many nucleated cells there were by amplifying reference gene primers. The table came from immunoSEQ multiplex PCR; TCRdb's copy has only in-frame clones and leaves some out. For V, J and clone size, that table is used; D and trimming come from the DNA. The sample lists about 150,000 clones; approximately 90% were seen once. Seattle-derived patients entered the study during active infection and were followed longitudinally. Trimming took 1 base from V and 3 from J, leaving 13 bases between them. Germline-derived CDR1 and CDR2 are MNHNS and SASEGT. The CDR3 contains 16 residues.

The TCR sequence derives from a young man with COVID-19, enrolled during active disease. This chain connects TRBV6-1 to TRBJ2-1; weak D call: TRBD1 (6 bases). Sequencing was done on a sample of peripheral blood. Written as DNA, the CDR3 is TGTGCCAGCAGTGAAGTTTTGGGCAGGGGCTACAATGAGCAGTTCTTC. Its translation: CASSEVLGRGYNEQFF.